This T cell receptor beta chain was identified during a study of T-cell reconstitution after alpha-beta-depleted transplantation in children. V was clipped by 5 bases and J by 1 base, with 6 bases between them. CDR3 length equals 12 residues. Germline values: CDR1 SGHRS, CDR2 YFSETQ. A few counts support this clonotype. It was with unique molecular identifiers that the TCRbeta library was prepared. One entry per CDR3 protein results from TCRdb running MiXCR on the PCR reads. The table has about 830,000 distinct CDR3 sequences, less than 20% seen once; the top ten hold just under 5%. This specimen was PBMCs, mostly from graft donor cells, taken 360 days after TCRalphabeta/CD19-depleted stem cell transplant. The chain combines TRBV5-1 with TRBJ1-1; D unresolved. This sequence originates from a male patient aged 10 to 17 who had a stem cell transplant for acute lymphoblastic leukemia, so the T cells may come from the graft donor. CDR3 DNA sequence: TGCGCCAGCAGTAGGGCGAACACTGAAGCTTTCTTT. Translated: CASSRANTEAFF. Based on the CDR3 plus reference TRBV5-1 and TRBJ1-1, the full variable domain is KAGVTQTPRYLIKTRGQQVTLSCSPISGHRSVSWYQQTPGQGLQFLFEYFSETQRNKGNFPGRFSGRQFSNSRSEMNVSTLELGDSALYLCASSRANTEAFFGQGTRLTVV.